This T cell receptor beta chain was identified in a study of Graves' ophthalmopathy and Graves' hyperthyroidism. The CDR3 spans 12 residues. The V gene's germline CDR1 is SEHNR and CDR2 FQNEAQ (reference sequence). The V end lost 1 base, the J end lost 6 bases, and 6 bases lay between the germline ends. RNA served as the template for amplifying TCR beta CDR3 regions. RT-PCR with HTBI primers came first, then second-round multiplex PCR. Each CDR3 protein is one row after TCRdb ran MiXCR on the multiplex PCR reads. The table lists over 650,000 distinct CDR3 sequences, roughly 41% of them singletons, with more than 3% in the top ten. General study findings and limits: Blood also contained most of the expanded thyroid clonotypes above 0.001 frequency.

This clonotype was seen ten or more times. The antigen remains undetermined. V usage is TRBV7-9 and J usage is TRBJ1-2; D is unclear. The specimen was peripheral blood. The source of this sequence is an adult man with Graves' ophthalmopathy. The CDR3 loop reads CASSLEADGYTF. The CDR3, as DNA: TGTGCCAGCAGCTTAGAGGCGGATGGCTACACCTTC.